Presented here are 10 T cell receptor beta chains from one specimen sequenced in a study of cytomegalovirus exposure and HLA in healthy donors. Primers: 60 Vbeta forward and 13 Jbeta reverse. Measured with immunoSEQ multiplex PCR; TCRdb has only the in-frame clones, and not every one. The sample includes roughly 130,000 clones, over 75% of them seen just once. Sequencing was done on a sample of PBMCs. The receptors were gathered from a man aged 25-40 years in good health and CMV-seronegative.

The V and J genes are TRBV5-1 and TRBJ2-3, with 11 bases aligning to TRBD2. The germline V gene has CDR1 SGHRS and CDR2 YFSETQ. Trimming cost V 4 bases and J 0 bases; bases outside gene matches: 4. The length of the CDR3 is 16 residues. Here the CDR3 DNA reads TGCGCCAGCAGCCCGGGGACTAGCGGTAGCACAGATACGCAGTATTTT. It yields the protein CASSPGTSGSTDTQYF. The whole variable domain, remainder taken from reference TRBV5-1 and TRBJ2-3, is KAGVTQTPRYLIKTRGQQVTLSCSPISGHRSVSWYQQTPGQGLQFLFEYFSETQRNKGNFPGRFSGRQFSNSRSEMNVSTLELGDSALYLCASSPGTSGSTDTQYFGPGTRLTVL.

The chain has TRBV19 and TRBJ2-2, with 8 bases aligning to TRBD2. V dropped 6 bases and J dropped 5; count of bases not matched to a gene: 5. The CDR3 is 14 amino acids. Germline V gene data show CDR1 as LNHDA and CDR2 as SQIVND (reference sequence). In DNA form, the CDR3 reads TGTGCCAGTAGGAAGCGGGAGATGACCGGGGAGCTGTTTTTT. It specifies CASRKREMTGELFF.

The genes are TRBV7-8 and TRBJ2-7; TRBD2 might be the D (6 bases). Germline V gives CDR1 SGHVS, CDR2 FQNEAQ. V was cut by 0 bases and J by 4 bases, with 13 bases left in between. The CDR3 runs to 15 residues. CDR3 bases: TGTGCCAGCAGCTTAGCGCGGGACTTCCCGTACGAGCAGTACTTC. This encodes CASSLARDFPYEQYF.

The J gene is TRBJ2-1, the V gene TRBV5-8; 12 bases are a match to TRBD2. Germline assignment: CDR1 SGHTS and CDR2 YDEGEE. V lost 3 bases and J lost 4; bases outside the gene matches: 5. The CDR3 has 16 residues. The CDR3 is CASSSRTSGVYNEQFF. In nucleotides, the CDR3 is TGTGCCAGCAGCTCACGGACTAGCGGGGTTTACAATGAGCAGTTCTTC.

V usage is TRBV19 and J usage is TRBJ2-5; 11 nucleotides match TRBD2. Germline V CDR1 and CDR2: LNHDA, SQIVND (reference sequence). V was clipped by 5 bases and J by 4 bases; unmatched bases: 6. The CDR3 spans 15 residues. The CDR3 loop reads CASSPSGGFLETQYF. CDR3 DNA: TGTGCCAGTAGTCCTAGCGGGGGGTTTTTAGAGACCCAGTACTTC.

The genes are TRBV10-3 and TRBJ2-1; possible D gene TRBD2, 6 bases. V was shortened by 3 bases and J by 9 bases, with 15 bases between the two germline ends. This CDR3 is 14 amino acids long. Germline V gene lookup returns CDR1 ENHRY and CDR2 SYGVKD. In nucleotides, the CDR3 is TGTGCCATCAGTGAACCATCGACTAGTGTTGAGCAGTTCTTC. Translation gives CAISEPSTSVEQFF.

J is TRBJ2-7 and V is TRBV5-1; 10 bases line up with TRBD2. The CDR3 totals 16 residues. In germline, CDR1 is SGHRS, CDR2 YFSETQ. V was clipped by 0 bases and J by 4 bases; unmatched bases: 7. The CDR3 region is CASSLGPSGGAYEQYF. The CDR3 DNA reads as TGCGCCAGCAGCTTGGGTCCTAGCGGGGGCGCGTACGAGCAGTACTTC.

This sequence joins TRBV19 and TRBJ1-1, with D unclear. The CDR3 is 13 amino acids. Germline V gene lookup returns CDR1 LNHDA and CDR2 SQIVND (reference sequence). V was clipped by 1 base and J by 4 bases, with 7 bases between them. The CDR3 sequence: CASSIVQSTEAFF. In DNA form, the CDR3 reads TGTGCCAGTAGTATAGTACAGTCCACTGAAGCTTTCTTT.

The V call is TRBV7-2, the J call TRBJ1-2, with a tentative D call TRBD1 (6 bases). Germline-derived CDR1 and CDR2 are SGHTA and FQGNSA. Trimming took off 4 bases at V and 1 base at J, with 13 bases between the two ends. This CDR3 contains 15 residues. The CDR3 bases are TGTGCCAGCAGCTCCCAGACAGGATATAACTATGGCTACACCTTC. This gives the protein CASSSQTGYNYGYTF.

This clone was counted only a few times. This chain uses TRBV19 with TRBJ1-1; 7 nucleotides align to TRBD1. CDR1 LNHDA and CDR2 SQIVND come from the germline V gene (reference sequence). The CDR3 runs 15 residues. With 6 bases clipped from V and 6 bases from J, the junction kept 13 bases outside the gene matches. The CDR3 sequence: CASRSGDRSFSEAFF. The CDR3 nucleotides are TGTGCCAGTAGATCCGGGGACAGATCGTTCTCTGAAGCTTTCTTT.